This is a list of T cell receptor beta chains from one sample in a study of T cell responses to AZD1222 COVID-19 vaccine. The method was immunoSEQ multiplex PCR; TCRdb's version includes in-frame clones alone and lacks a portion of them. The table lists roughly 99,000 clones, under 95% of them singletons, with around 20% in the top ten. The input for sequencing was peripheral blood, taken on day 0 of AZD1222 vaccination. The receptors derive from an adult in good health. CDR3s include the opening cysteine and the closing phenylalanine or tryptophan. A D gene is named only where the DNA matches it firmly. Clone size appears in some rows only: once, few, many, or a class for an expanded clone.

>TRBV5-1|TRBJ2-3|.|.
TGCGCCAGCAGCCCGGGAATGGCCACAGATACGCAGTATTTT
CASSPGMATDTQYF
>TRBV18|TRBJ2-3|.|.
TGTGCCAGCTCACCACCGATTGCGACCACAGATACGCAGTATTTT
CASSPPIATTDTQYF
>TRBV7-6|TRBJ2-7|TRBD2|.
TGTGCCAGCAGCTTGATGCCACCGACTAGCGGGGACTACGAGCAGTACTTC
CASSLMPPTSGDYEQYF
>TRBV10-3|TRBJ2-1|TRBD2|.
TGTGCCACCAGAGGCCCGACTAGCGGGGGGCGTAGGAATGAGCAGTTCTTC
CATRGPTSGGRRNEQFF
>TRBV5-1|TRBJ2-5|.|.
TGCGCCAGCAGCCCTCTCAGGAGGGGTTTTGAGACCCAGTACTTC
CASSPLRRGFETQYF
>TRBV5-8|TRBJ1-3|.|.
TGTGCCAGCAGCTTGGTAGGGGGAAACACCATATATTTT
CASSLVGGNTIYF
>TRBV3-1/TRBV3-2|TRBJ1-2|.|.
TGTGCCAGCAGCCCTACGACAGGCCGATGGATCACCTTC
CASSPTTGRWITF
>TRBV5-1|TRBJ2-7|TRBD2|.
TGCGCCAGCAGTCGGGAGGGGGACGACGAGCAGTACTTC
CASSREGDDEQYF
>TRBV27|TRBJ1-5|.|.
TGTGCCAGCAGTCCTGCAACGAGTAGCAATCAGCCCCAGCATTTT
CASSPATSSNQPQHF
>TRBV29-1|TRBJ1-1|.|.
TGCAGCGTTGGTTGGGGGACCAAAGCTTTCTTT
CSVGWGTKAFF
>TRBV19|TRBJ1-1|.|.
TGTGCCAGTAGTATTAGGACAGTCGGCAACCCTGAAGCTTTCTTT
CASSIRTVGNPEAFF
>TRBV7-2|TRBJ1-3|.|.
TGTGCCAGCAGCTTAGGGGGGACTGGAAACACCATATATTTT
CASSLGGTGNTIYF
>TRBV6-5|TRBJ1-2|.|.
TGTGCCAGCAGGCCGATATTGAGTCACTACACCTTC
CASRPILSHYTF
>TRBV7-2|TRBJ2-1|TRBD2|few
TGTGCCAGCAGCCCAACCCCGCGTCGCGGGGGTTTTCATGAGCAGTTCTTC
CASSPTPRRGGFHEQFF
>TRBV11-1|TRBJ2-2|.|.
TGTGCCAGCAGCTTAGATGGTCACTCCACCGGGGAGCTGTTTTTT
CASSLDGHSTGELFF
>TRBV29-1|TRBJ2-7|TRBD1|.
TGCAGCGTTGATTCGGCCGGGACAGGGGAGCAGTACTTC
CSVDSAGTGEQYF
>TRBV7-2|TRBJ1-4|.|.
TGTGCCAGCAGATCAGGGCCAACTAATGAAAAACTGTTTTTT
CASRSGPTNEKLFF
>TRBV5-1|TRBJ1-1|TRBD1|.
TGCGCCAGCAGCCCCCGGACAGGGGAGGACACTGAAGCTTTCTTT
CASSPRTGEDTEAFF
>TRBV7-2|TRBJ2-5|.|.
TGTGCCAGCAGTCCATCGCCAGGGACCCAGTACTTC
CASSPSPGTQYF
>TRBV30|TRBJ1-6|TRBD1|.
TGTGCCGGAGGGACAGGGGATAATTCACCCCTCCACTTT
CAGGTGDNSPLHF
>TRBV5-1|TRBJ2-6|TRBD1|few
TGCGCCAGCAGCTTGACGACAGGGGCTGGGGCCAACGTCCTGACTTTC
CASSLTTGAGANVLTF
>TRBV9|TRBJ1-1|.|.
TGTGCCAGCAGCGTAGGAGGGGACACTGAAGCTTTCTTT
CASSVGGDTEAFF
>TRBV5-4|TRBJ2-7|TRBD1|.
TGTGCCAGCAGCCCTAGGACAGGTTTCTCCTACGAGCAGTACTTC
CASSPRTGFSYEQYF
>TRBV4-3|TRBJ1-5|.|.
TGCGCCAGCAGCCAACAGGACGGCGATCAGCCCCAGCATTTT
CASSQQDGDQPQHF
>TRBV6-5|TRBJ1-1|.|.
TGTGCCAGCAGAAAACTACGGGGAGACACTGAAGCTTTCTTT
CASRKLRGDTEAFF
>TRBV2|TRBJ2-3|.|.
TGTGCCAGCAATTACGCAGGGACATTAGATACGCAGTATTTT
CASNYAGTLDTQYF
>TRBV11-2|TRBJ2-7|.|.
TGTGCCAGCAGACCGAAGTCGCCGGCCTACGAGCAGTACTTC
CASRPKSPAYEQYF